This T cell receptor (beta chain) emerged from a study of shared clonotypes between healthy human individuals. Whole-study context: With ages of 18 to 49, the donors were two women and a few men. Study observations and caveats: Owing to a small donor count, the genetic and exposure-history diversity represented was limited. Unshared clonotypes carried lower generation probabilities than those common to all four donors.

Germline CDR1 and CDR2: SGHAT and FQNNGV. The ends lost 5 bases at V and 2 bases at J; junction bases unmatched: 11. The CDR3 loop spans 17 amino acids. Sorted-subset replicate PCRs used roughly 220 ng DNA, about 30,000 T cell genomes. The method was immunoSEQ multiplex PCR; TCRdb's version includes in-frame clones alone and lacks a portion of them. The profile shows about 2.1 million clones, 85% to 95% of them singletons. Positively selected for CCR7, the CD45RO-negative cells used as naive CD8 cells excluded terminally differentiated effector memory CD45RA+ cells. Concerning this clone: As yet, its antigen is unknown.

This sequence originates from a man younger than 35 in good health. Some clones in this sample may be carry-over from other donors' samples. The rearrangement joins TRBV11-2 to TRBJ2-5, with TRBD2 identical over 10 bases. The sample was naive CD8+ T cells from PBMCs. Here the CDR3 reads CASSPRPSGSWQETQYF. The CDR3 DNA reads TGTGCCAGCAGCCCCCGTCCTAGCGGGAGTTGGCAAGAGACCCAGTACTTC.